The entry below describes one T cell receptor beta chain. Its antigen is as yet unknown. The data are from a study of CD8 T cells in ankylosing spondylitis. Study-wide findings and caveats: Characteristic of ankylosing spondylitis blood, it appeared, was a TCR beta motif comprising eight highly homologous variants.

The CDR3 runs to 16 residues. With 6 bases clipped from V and 2 bases from J, the junction kept 12 bases outside the gene matches. Germline CDR1 reads MNHNS; CDR2 reads SASEGT. As the method for making TCR beta libraries, quantitative 5'-RACE with molecular barcodes was used. Each CDR3 protein gets one entry after TCRdb re-called the 5' RACE reads with MiXCR. The profile covers 200,000 to 250,000 distinct CDR3 sequences, with around 7.9% appearing a single time and 14% taken by the ten largest. The V gene is TRBV6-1, the J gene TRBJ2-7; TRBD1 aligns across 8 bases. Input material: blood, either unsorted or a sorted T cell fraction (not recorded which). This receptor was obtained from a male donor with ankylosing spondylitis. The CDR3 DNA sequence: TGTGCCAGCAGCCCCATTTGGACAGGGAGTACCTACGAGCAGTACTTC. As protein: CASSPIWTGSTYEQYF.